The present entry profiles one T cell receptor beta chain with its context. No antigen is known for it. This entry belongs to a study of beta chain features in type 1 diabetes. Isolated RNA was reverse transcribed in full, so expressed TCRB transcripts were sequenced. Sequencing used immunoSEQ multiplex PCR; TCRdb keeps in-frame clones, though not all of them. In the table there are over 55,000 clones, 52% of which are singletons. Study results and limitations: High-TCR-expressing cells could be over-represented by cDNA sequencing. There was a moderate but significant shortening of TCRB CDR3s in all four CD4+ subsets of Type 1 diabetes patients. There were fewer insertions and more deletions at the VDJ junctions of type 1 diabetes patients.

Germline V lookup: CDR1 SNHLY, CDR2 FYNNEI. Trimming left V 4 bases short and J 2 bases short, with 4 bases between. The CDR3 extends over 12 amino acids. Sequenced material: Tregs from blood. The source is a middle-aged woman with type 1 diabetes. The chain links TRBV2 to TRBJ2-3; D uncertain. The CDR3 loop is CASSVSTDTQYF. The CDR3 region has the DNA TGTGCCAGCAGTGTCTCCACAGATACGCAGTATTTT.